What follows is one TCR beta chain and its context. Its antigen is unknown. The CDR3 has 17 residues. CDR1 is LGHNT and CDR2 is FRNRAP in the germline V gene. J was trimmed by 5 bases and V by 0 bases; bases with no gene match: 7. TCRdb re-analysed the 5' RACE reads in MiXCR, keeping a single row per CDR3 protein. This sample carries under 1 million distinct CDR3 sequences, approximately 13% of them seen once, and the ten largest clones take around 1.5%. The data stem from a study of identical twins. Study-level results: Zero-insertion findings could be partly confounded by invariant cells (MAIT and iNKT cells).

In addition, the sample was reused for a study of yellow fever vaccine responses in identical twins.

Material for sequencing was PBMCs. The chain recombines TRBV12-5 with TRBJ2-1; the match to TRBD2 covers 10 bases. The receptor comes from a woman aged 18-35 years in good health. CDR3 residues: CASGLVLAGRGNNEQFF. The CDR3 coding sequence is TGTGCTAGTGGTTTGGTACTAGCGGGAAGGGGTAACAATGAGCAGTTCTTC.